This is a list of T cell receptor beta chains from one sample in a study of cytomegalovirus exposure and HLA in healthy donors. Only in-frame clones appear in the TCRdb table, and some are missing; sequencing was by immunoSEQ multiplex PCR. The table lists approximately 140,000 clones, around three quarters of them singletons. Sequenced material: PBMCs. Every receptor here comes from a man younger than 35 in good health and CMV-seronegative. Both conserved end residues are part of each CDR3. The order of the fields is V gene, D gene, clone size, J gene, CDR3 DNA, CDR3 protein. D genes are given only for firm matches. Size is stated for part of the rows, as once, few or many counts, or as a class when the clone is expanded.

V: TRBV6-4
D: .
size: once
J: TRBJ1-2
DNA: TGTGCCAGCAGTGAAGGGGAGGGCTATGGCTACACCTTC
CDR3: CASSEGEGYGYTF

V: TRBV19
D: .
size: once
J: TRBJ2-1
DNA: TGTGCCAGTAGTATAGTGGCTAGCTCCTACAATGAGCAGTTCTTC
CDR3: CASSIVASSYNEQFF

V: TRBV19
D: TRBD1
size: once
J: TRBJ2-2
DNA: TGTGCCAGTAGTATCGTGACAGGGGCAATCGGGGAGCTGTTTTTT
CDR3: CASSIVTGAIGELFF

V: TRBV27
D: .
size: .
J: TRBJ1-1
DNA: TGTGCCACAGGCCGGTTGGGGACAAACACTGAAGCTTTCTTT
CDR3: CATGRLGTNTEAFF

V: TRBV30
D: .
size: .
J: TRBJ1-1
DNA: TGTGCCTGGGGAGAGGGCCCTGAAGCTTTCTTT
CDR3: CAWGEGPEAFF

V: TRBV7-9
D: .
size: .
J: TRBJ2-2
DNA: TGTGCCAGCAGCCCCCGGACACCCGCGAACACCGGGGAGCTGTTTTTT
CDR3: CASSPRTPANTGELFF

V: TRBV30
D: TRBD1
size: .
J: TRBJ2-7
DNA: TGTGCCTGGAGCGGACAGGGGGTCAGCTACGAGCAGTACTTC
CDR3: CAWSGQGVSYEQYF

V: TRBV4-3
D: TRBD1
size: once
J: TRBJ1-1
DNA: TGCGCCAGCAGCCAAGCGGGGACAGGGTGGGCCACTGAAGCTTTCTTT
CDR3: CASSQAGTGWATEAFF

V: TRBV27
D: .
size: .
J: TRBJ1-1
DNA: TGTGCCAGCAGCCCATGGCCGAACACTGAAGCTTTCTTT
CDR3: CASSPWPNTEAFF

V: TRBV30
D: .
size: .
J: TRBJ1-1
DNA: TGTGCCTGGAGTGTTGTGCAGGGTCGAGCTTTCTTT
CDR3: CAWSVVQGRAFF

V: TRBV11-2
D: .
size: many
J: TRBJ1-4
DNA: TGTGCCAGCAGCTTAGCGGGTGAAAAACTGTTTTTT
CDR3: CASSLAGEKLFF

V: TRBV30
D: TRBD1
size: .
J: TRBJ2-3
DNA: TGTGCCTGGAGCGACATACGACAGGGGCAGCCAGATACGCAGTATTTT
CDR3: CAWSDIRQGQPDTQYF

V: TRBV7-9
D: TRBD1
size: .
J: TRBJ2-2
DNA: TGTGCCAGCAGCTTTCCAACAGGGGCGGACACCGGGGAGCTGTTTTTT
CDR3: CASSFPTGADTGELFF

V: TRBV7-2
D: .
size: .
J: TRBJ2-7
DNA: TGTGCCAGCAGATCCTACAGGGAGGGGGAGCAGTACTTC
CDR3: CASRSYREGEQYF

V: TRBV27
D: .
size: few
J: TRBJ1-1
DNA: TGTGCCAGCAGCCTGGAGGGGGGGGATGAAGCTTTCTTT
CDR3: CASSLEGGDEAFF

V: TRBV6-5
D: TRBD1
size: .
J: TRBJ1-1
DNA: TGTGCCACGACAGGGGGCATGGCTGAAGCTTTCTTT
CDR3: CATTGGMAEAFF

V: TRBV21-1
D: .
size: .
J: TRBJ1-2
DNA: TGTGCCAGCAACCCGGGGGGGCAGGGGAATGGCTACACCTTC
CDR3: CASNPGGQGNGYTF

V: TRBV2
D: TRBD1
size: .
J: TRBJ2-5
DNA: TGTGCCAGCAGCGAACTCAAGGGGGCCGCGGTCCCGGAGACCCAGTACTTC
CDR3: CASSELKGAAVPETQYF

V: TRBV6-5
D: TRBD1
size: once
J: TRBJ2-3
DNA: TGTGCCAGCAGTTACGGGACAGGGAATACAGATACGCAGTATTTT
CDR3: CASSYGTGNTDTQYF

V: TRBV7-9
D: TRBD2
size: .
J: TRBJ2-3
DNA: TGTGCCAGCAGCCTTAGCGGGGGGCTCACAGATACGCAGTATTTT
CDR3: CASSLSGGLTDTQYF

V: TRBV18
D: .
size: .
J: TRBJ2-6
DNA: TGTGCCAGCGCCAGGGCAGGGATCTCCGGGGCCAACGTCCTGACTTTC
CDR3: CASARAGISGANVLTF

V: TRBV5-1
D: .
size: .
J: TRBJ1-1
DNA: TGCGCCAGCAGCTGGAGTGGCGTGAACACTGAAGCTTTCTTT
CDR3: CASSWSGVNTEAFF

V: TRBV7-9
D: .
size: .
J: TRBJ2-1
DNA: TGTGCCAGCAGCTTCCGGGACAAATACAATGAGCAGTTCTTC
CDR3: CASSFRDKYNEQFF

V: TRBV18
D: TRBD2
size: .
J: TRBJ2-2
DNA: TGTGCCAGCTCTCCAGCCCGCGGACTAGCGGGGGTCTCCACCGGGGAGCTGTTTTTT
CDR3: CASSPARGLAGVSTGELFF

V: TRBV7-2
D: TRBD1
size: .
J: TRBJ2-7
DNA: TGTGCCAGCAGCCACAGACAGGGTGAGCCCTACGAGCAGTACTTC
CDR3: CASSHRQGEPYEQYF

V: TRBV12-5
D: .
size: .
J: TRBJ1-5
DNA: TGTGCTAGTGGTCCAGGGTTTGGGTCCCAGCATTTT
CDR3: CASGPGFGSQHF

V: TRBV2
D: .
size: .
J: TRBJ1-1
DNA: TGTGCCAGCAGTGCCTACGGGGGGGGGAACACTGAAGCTTTCTTT
CDR3: CASSAYGGGNTEAFF

V: TRBV7-2
D: .
size: .
J: TRBJ1-5
DNA: TGTGCCAGCAGCTTAAGAGGCTCGGGTCAGCCCCAGCATTTT
CDR3: CASSLRGSGQPQHF

V: TRBV6-4
D: .
size: .
J: TRBJ1-2
DNA: TGTGCCAGCAGTTCGTTTCCCGGTCCATTGAACTATGGCTACACCTTC
CDR3: CASSSFPGPLNYGYTF

V: TRBV19
D: .
size: .
J: TRBJ1-2
DNA: TGTGCCAGTAGTATCGGGGGGAGTGATGGCTACACCTTC
CDR3: CASSIGGSDGYTF

V: TRBV19
D: .
size: once
J: TRBJ1-5
DNA: TGTGCCAGTAGTATCCGGGGGGCGGAGAGCAATCAGCCCCAGCATTTT
CDR3: CASSIRGAESNQPQHF

V: TRBV2
D: .
size: few
J: TRBJ2-7
DNA: TGTGCCAGCCGGCCGGACAAACACTACGAGCAGTACTTC
CDR3: CASRPDKHYEQYF

V: TRBV7-8
D: TRBD1
size: .
J: TRBJ2-1
DNA: TGTGCCAGCAGCTTAAGAGAGACAGGGACAGAGCAGTTCTTC
CDR3: CASSLRETGTEQFF

V: TRBV6-6
D: .
size: .
J: TRBJ1-2
DNA: TGTGCCAGCAGCTTCGTAAACTATGGCTACACCTTC
CDR3: CASSFVNYGYTF

V: TRBV14
D: .
size: few
J: TRBJ2-7
DNA: TGTGCCAGCAGGTTGGAGGGATTCTACGAGCAGTACTTC
CDR3: CASRLEGFYEQYF

V: TRBV6-5
D: .
size: once
J: TRBJ2-7
DNA: TGTGCCAGCAGATTGGACAGACTAACACAGCAGTACTTC
CDR3: CASRLDRLTQQYF

V: TRBV30
D: TRBD1
size: once
J: TRBJ2-1
DNA: TGTGCCTGGAGAAGCCGGGACAGGGGGCAGAGTGAGCAGTTCTTC
CDR3: CAWRSRDRGQSEQFF

V: TRBV21-1
D: .
size: .
J: TRBJ1-2
DNA: TGTGCCAGCATCCCAAAGTGGGGACAGGGTTTTGGCTACACCTTC
CDR3: CASIPKWGQGFGYTF

V: TRBV4-3
D: .
size: .
J: TRBJ2-2
DNA: TGCGCCAGCAGCCAAGATGATCAGTTACCGAGGACCGGGGAGCTGTTTTTT
CDR3: CASSQDDQLPRTGELFF

V: TRBV19
D: .
size: .
J: TRBJ1-2
DNA: TGTGCCAGTAGTATAGAGGTGACTTATGGCTACACCTTC
CDR3: CASSIEVTYGYTF

V: TRBV5-6
D: TRBD2
size: .
J: TRBJ2-3
DNA: TGTGCCAGCAGCTCCGCGGGGGGCAGCACAGATACGCAGTATTTT
CDR3: CASSSAGGSTDTQYF

V: TRBV19
D: TRBD1
size: .
J: TRBJ2-3
DNA: TGTGCCAGTAGTATCGCCGGACAGGGCCCTTTGGATACGCAGTATTTT
CDR3: CASSIAGQGPLDTQYF

V: TRBV5-6
D: .
size: .
J: TRBJ1-2
DNA: TGTGCCAGCAGCTTGGCGGGATACTATGGCTACACCTTC
CDR3: CASSLAGYYGYTF

V: TRBV5-5
D: TRBD1
size: once
J: TRBJ1-5
DNA: TGTGCCAGCAGCGAGTCAGGGGGCGGACTAGGGGAGCCCCAGCATTTT
CDR3: CASSESGGGLGEPQHF

V: TRBV25-1
D: .
size: .
J: TRBJ1-1
DNA: TGTGCCAGCGGCTCCGGGAGGGGCTCTGAAGCTTTCTTT
CDR3: CASGSGRGSEAFF